This T cell receptor beta chain was profiled in a study of regulatory T cells in long-lasting Graves disease. Study-wide results and caveats: Those with persistent Graves' had less TCR diversity than newly diagnosed patients.

Sample time point: newly diagnosed GD, antithyroid drugs for less than 3 months. PBMC-extracted RNA yielded the TCR library. CDR1 is SNHLY, CDR2 FYNNEI, per germline. The CDR3 runs 14 residues. The V end lost 6 bases, the J end lost 0 bases, and 10 bases lay between the germline ends. Construction of TCR beta libraries relied on iRepertoire HTBI primers and on Arm-PCR targeting CDR3 regions. From the multiplex PCR reads, TCRdb called clonotypes with MiXCR, one entry per CDR3 protein. The table records hundreds of thousands of distinct CDR3 sequences, approximately 15% of them present only once. The sample holds many counts of this clonotype. Its target is unknown. The sample was also reused in another study, on T cells in Graves' hyperthyroidism and ophthalmopathy. That work adds: Using the HTBI primer set, a first-round RT-PCR was run on the TCR CDR3.

The receptor was derived from a woman between 40 and 50 years old with Graves disease. Sequences were derived from peripheral blood mononuclear cells (PBMCs), sampled at new diagnosis, from a patient treated with antithyroid drugs. The rearrangement joins TRBV2 to TRBJ2-3; unclear D gene. CDR3 nucleotides: TGTGCCAGCAGGGTTGGGAAGAGCACAGATACGCAGTATTTT. This translates into CASRVGKSTDTQYF. The full variable domain, with the rest looked up from reference TRBV2 and TRBJ2-3, is EPEVTQTPSHQVTQMGQEVILRCVPISNHLYFYWYRQILGQKVEFLVSFYNNEISEKSEIFDDQFSVERPDGSNFTLKIRSTKLEDSAMYFCASRVGKSTDTQYFGPGTRLTVL.